This T cell receptor (beta chain) was sequenced during a study of T cell repertoires in cytomegalovirus infection. General observations from the study: CMV-specific TCR beta clonotypes restricted by HLA-C dominated the ex vivo response.

There are many counts of this clonotype. Its antigen is still unknown. TCRdb reanalysed the reads using MiXCR and keeps one entry per CDR3 protein. The sample yields about 700,000 distinct CDR3 sequences, roughly 30% seen once. The CDR3 extends over 15 amino acids. The germline V gene has CDR1 SGHTA and CDR2 FQGNSA. V lost 5 bases and J 8 bases, leaving 19 bases between the germline ends. The chain has TRBV7-2 and TRBJ2-1, with a weak D call TRBD2 (5 bases). This receptor was identified in a human donor in good health (CMV status not recorded). Some clones in this sample may be carry-over from other donors' samples. Here the sequenced sample was cultured PBMCs, taken from culture after CMV antigen stimulation. The CDR3 loop is CASSLTRRSEDEQFF. DNA for the CDR3: TGTGCCAGCAGCCTAACTAGGAGGTCTGAGGATGAGCAGTTCTTC.